This TCR beta chain was obtained from a study of shared clonotypes between healthy human individuals. Study-wide results and limits: Clonotypes not shared had lower generation probabilities than those common to all four donors. Generally, naive subsets (rather than memory subsets) showed larger estimated richness.

The DNA input per sorted-subset replicate PCR was about 220 ng, corresponding to around 30,000 T cell genomes. TCRdb's copy holds only in-frame clones and misses some; the assay was immunoSEQ multiplex PCR. The sample comprises approximately 2.5 million clones, approximately 94% of which are singletons, and more than 0.12% rests with the top ten. The length of the CDR3 is 14 residues. In germline, CDR1 is MGHRA, CDR2 YSYEKL. Trimming left V 3 bases short and J 1 base short, with 8 bases between. For this clone: Its antigen is unknown.

Sequencing input: naive CD4+ T cells sorted from blood. Subset described: CD45RA+ positively selected. The chain joins TRBV4-1 to TRBJ2-3; possible D gene TRBD2, 5 bases. This TCR derives from a man between 18 and 29 years old in good health. The CDR3 DNA follows: TGCGCCAGCAGCCAGAGTAGCGGCACAGATACGCAGTATTTT. Protein sequence: CASSQSSGTDTQYF.